This TCR beta chain was sequenced in a study of cytomegalovirus exposure and HLA in healthy donors. This clone was seen more than once but under ten times. Its matching antigen is unknown. The CDR3 is 14 amino acids. With 2 bases clipped from V and 5 bases from J, the junction kept 5 bases outside the gene matches. Per the germline V gene, CDR1 is SGHNT and CDR2 is YYREEE (reference sequence). Study conclusions and caveats: Prior analysis indicated that the majority of TCR beta V segments exhibited productivity approximately 90% or approximately 30% of the time.

Use of 60 Vbeta and 13 Jbeta primers characterized the PCR. Using immunoSEQ multiplex PCR, the repertoire was profiled, and TCRdb retains in-frame clones only, with some absent. The table includes 70,000 to 95,000 clones, about two thirds detected once. This TCR was sampled from a woman aged 30 to 39 in good health and CMV-seropositive. The rearrangement joins TRBV5-4 to TRBJ2-7, with TRBD1 identical over 9 bases. Input material: PBMCs. CDR3 in amino acids: CASSLNRGLNEQYF. The CDR3 nucleotides are TGTGCCAGCAGCTTAAACAGGGGGCTCAACGAGCAGTACTTC.